The T cell receptor beta chain described here comes from a study of OX40 agonist ivuxolimab in advanced cancers. Looking at the study overall: Each dose-escalation patient presented with hepatocellular carcinoma, melanoma, renal cell or head and neck cancer. Participants could have had prior anti-PD-1, anti-PD-L1 or anti-CTLA-4 therapy, and less than 45% had some. General study results and limits: Expanded clones tended on average to be more numerous among CD8+ T cells than CD4+.

V was trimmed by 5 bases and J by 7 bases, leaving 8 bases between them. CDR1 and CDR2 from the germline V gene are MNHEY and SVGAGI. This CDR3 is 11 amino acids long. The assay was immunoSEQ multiplex PCR, and TCRdb's table has in-frame clones only and misses some. The table includes around 68,000 clones, approximately 90% detected once. In regard to this clone: The antigen is unknown.

The clonotype comes from an adult with an advanced solid tumor such as melanoma, head and neck, liver or kidney cancer. The rearrangement joins TRBV6-5 to TRBJ1-1; D is unresolved. The material was CD4+ or CD8+ T cells sorted from blood, obtained in a trial of the OX40 agonist ivuxolimab. CDR3 region: CASSISGEAFF. The CDR3 region has the DNA TGTGCCAGCAGTATCTCCGGTGAAGCTTTCTTT.